Each of the 10 T cell receptor beta chains below was sequenced from the same sample in a study of cytomegalovirus exposure and HLA in healthy donors. TCRdb's copy holds only in-frame clones and misses some; the assay was immunoSEQ multiplex PCR. The repertoire includes some 79,000 clones, 85% to 95% of them detected once, and under 4% sits in the top ten. Material: PBMCs. The receptors originated from a woman between 18 and 29 years old in good health and CMV-seropositive.

J is TRBJ2-1 and V is TRBV12-5; TRBD1 aligns across 10 bases. The CDR3 contains 16 residues. The ends lost 1 base at V and 6 bases at J; junction bases unmatched: 6. Per germline, CDR1 LGHNT and CDR2 FRNRAP. The CDR3: CASGLGQGALFNEQFF. CDR3 DNA sequence: TGTGCTAGTGGTTTGGGACAGGGGGCGCTTTTCAATGAGCAGTTCTTC.

The CDR3 nucleotides read TGTGCCAGTAGTATAGATAGTGCACAAAAACTGTTTTTT. Translating it yields CASSIDSAQKLFF. The genes are TRBV19 and TRBJ1-4; no clear D gene. CDR1 and CDR2 (germline): LNHDA, SQIVND (reference sequence). V lost 0 bases and J 9 bases, leaving 8 bases between the germline ends. There are 13 residues in the CDR3.

The count of this clone is one. CDR3 loop: CASSLVDGSPGTDTQYF. The CDR3 DNA reads TGTGCCAGCAGCTTAGTGGACGGGAGCCCCGGGACAGATACGCAGTATTTT. V usage is TRBV7-2 and J usage is TRBJ2-3, with D perhaps TRBD2 (6 bases). The germline V and J ends were trimmed by 1 base and 3 bases, with 17 bases remaining between them. Germline V CDR1 and CDR2: SGHTA, FQGNSA. The length of the CDR3 is 17 residues.

Written as DNA, the CDR3 is TGCGCCAGCAGCCATCGCGCGGGAGGAGCCTACGAGCAGTACTTC. It yields the protein CASSHRAGGAYEQYF. The chain uses TRBV4-3 and TRBJ2-7; 8 positions agree with TRBD2. The CDR3 loop spans 15 amino acids. Germline-derived CDR1 and CDR2 are LGHNA and YSLEER. V was pared by 3 bases and J by 2 bases, with 6 bases of the junction left unmatched.

V is TRBV7-9 and J is TRBJ2-1; 11 nucleotides match TRBD2. V lost 5 bases to trimming and J lost 8 bases; unmatched junction nucleotides: 14. The CDR3 runs to 17 residues. CDR1 is SEHNR and CDR2 is FQNEAQ in the germline V gene (reference sequence). The CDR3 bases are TGTGCCAGCAGCCCGGTGACTAGCGGGATATTTTTCGATGAGCAGTTCTTC. It translates to CASSPVTSGIFFDEQFF.

The V call is TRBV11-2, the J call TRBJ1-1; D uncertain. Germline V gene data show CDR1 as SGHAT and CDR2 as FQNNGV. The V and J ends lost 1 base and 2 bases respectively, with 5 bases between them. The CDR3 totals 13 residues. The CDR3 DNA sequence: TGTGCCAGCAGCTTAGCGGGTAACACTGAAGCTTTCTTT. Translation: CASSLAGNTEAFF.

This chain links TRBV7-2 with TRBJ1-6; D is undetermined. V was trimmed by 8 bases and J by 8 bases, leaving 19 bases between them. This CDR3 comprises 15 residues. CDR1 is SGHTA and CDR2 is FQGNSA in the germline V gene. The CDR3 nucleotides read TGTGCCAGCGGAGTGAGGGTCTCCCGCTATTCACCCCTCCACTTT. This encodes CASGVRVSRYSPLHF.

This chain uses TRBV7-2 with TRBJ2-3, with a possible D match to TRBD1 (5 bases). Trimming took off 5 bases at V and 0 bases at J, with 21 bases between the two ends. Germline lookup yields CDR1 SGHTA and CDR2 FQGNSA. The CDR3 extends over 18 amino acids. The CDR3 spells CASSPGSFVISSTDTQYF. CDR3 coding DNA: TGTGCCAGCAGCCCAGGGTCCTTTGTGATTTCTAGCACAGATACGCAGTATTTT.

On this clone: The same CDR3 is also encoded by other DNA sequences in this sample. This chain connects TRBV18 to TRBJ1-5, with TRBD1 matching over 9 bases. The CDR3 runs to 14 residues. V dropped 2 bases and J dropped 4; count of bases not matched to a gene: 0. CDR1 is KGHSH and CDR2 is LQKENI in the germline V gene. CDR3 in DNA: TGTGCCAGCTCACCAGGACAGGGGAATCAGCCCCAGCATTTT. The encoded protein is CASSPGQGNQPQHF.

This clone was observed a single time. This chain uses TRBV2 with TRBJ1-3; TRBD1 matches at 7 bases. CDR3 length: 16 residues. V gave up 3 bases and J gave up 0 bases; unmatched junction bases: 5. Per germline, CDR1 SNHLY and CDR2 FYNNEI. DNA for the CDR3: TGTGCCAGCAGTGACGACAGGGATTCCTCTGGAAACACCATATATTTT. Its translation: CASSDDRDSSGNTIYF. Complete variable domain (other parts from reference TRBV2 and TRBJ1-3): EPEVTQTPSHQVTQMGQEVILRCVPISNHLYFYWYRQILGQKVEFLVSFYNNEISEKSEIFDDQFSVERPDGSNFTLKIRSTKLEDSAMYFCASSDDRDSSGNTIYFGEGSWLTVV.